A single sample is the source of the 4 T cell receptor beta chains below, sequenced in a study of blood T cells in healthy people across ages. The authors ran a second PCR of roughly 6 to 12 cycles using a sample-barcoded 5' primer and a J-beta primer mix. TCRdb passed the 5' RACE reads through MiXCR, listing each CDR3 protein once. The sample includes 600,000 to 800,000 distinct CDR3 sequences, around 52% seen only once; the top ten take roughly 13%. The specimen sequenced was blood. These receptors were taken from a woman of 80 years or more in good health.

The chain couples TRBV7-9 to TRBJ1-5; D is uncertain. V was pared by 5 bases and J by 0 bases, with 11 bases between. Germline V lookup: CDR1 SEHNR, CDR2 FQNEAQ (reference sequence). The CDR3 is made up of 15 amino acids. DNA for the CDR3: TGTGCCAGCAGCCAGAGCAGTATTAGCAATCAGCCCCAGCATTTT. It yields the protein CASSQSSISNQPQHF.

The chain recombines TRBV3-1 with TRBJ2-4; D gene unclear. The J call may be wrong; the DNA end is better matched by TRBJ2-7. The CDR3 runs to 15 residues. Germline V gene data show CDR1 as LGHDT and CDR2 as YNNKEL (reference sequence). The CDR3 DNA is TGTGCCAGCAGCCAACAAGGAGTCGGAACCTGCGAGCAGTACTTC. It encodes CASSQQGVGTCEQYF.

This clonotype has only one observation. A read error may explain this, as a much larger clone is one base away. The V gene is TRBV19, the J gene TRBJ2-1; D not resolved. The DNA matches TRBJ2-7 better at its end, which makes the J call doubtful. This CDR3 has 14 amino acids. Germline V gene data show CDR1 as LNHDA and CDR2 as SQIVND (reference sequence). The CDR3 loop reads CASSVAPVYNEQYF. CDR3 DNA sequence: TGTGCCAGTAGTGTGGCCCCGGTTTACAATGAGCAGTACTTC.

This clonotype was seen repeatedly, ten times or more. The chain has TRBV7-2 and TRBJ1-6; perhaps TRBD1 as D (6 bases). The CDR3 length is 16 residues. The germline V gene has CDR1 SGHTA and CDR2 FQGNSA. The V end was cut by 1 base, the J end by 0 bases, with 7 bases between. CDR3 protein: CASSLGGHSYNSPLHF. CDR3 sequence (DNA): TGTGCCAGCAGCTTAGGGGGGCACTCCTATAATTCACCCCTCCACTTT.